One and the same sample provided the 15 T cell receptor beta chains below, sequenced in a study of sequential checkpoint blockade in melanoma. Here immunoSEQ multiplex PCR was the method, and the copy in TCRdb shows in-frame clones only, minus some. The profile shows some 25,000 clones, 60% to 85% of them singletons. This sample's treatment: randomized to nivolumab then ipilimumab (arm A) or the reverse (arm B). Sequencing used CD8+ T cells sorted from blood (inferred from file names), obtained from a patient given nivolumab and ipilimumab in sequence. The source is a human donor with melanoma.

This chain uses TRBV10-3 with TRBJ2-1; a weak D match, TRBD2 (5 bases). CDR1 ENHRY and CDR2 SYGVKD come from the germline V gene. This CDR3 contains 12 residues. Trimming left V 8 bases short and J 1 base short, with 6 bases between. Here the CDR3 reads CAIGESYNEQFF. The DNA of the CDR3 is TGTGCCATCGGGGAGTCCTACAATGAGCAGTTCTTC.

This clone was detected once. The CDR3 region is CASSPDRPPNSPLHF. The CDR3 DNA is TGTGCCAGCAGCCCGGACAGGCCCCCTAATTCACCCCTCCACTTT. V gene TRBV27 combines with J gene TRBJ1-6; 7 bases are shared with TRBD1. V dropped 6 bases and J dropped 6; count of bases not matched to a gene: 8. The CDR3 covers 15 residues. CDR1 and CDR2 (germline): MNHEY, SMNVEV (reference sequence).

The J gene is TRBJ1-3, the V gene TRBV13; the match to TRBD1 covers 7 bases. CDR1 and CDR2 from the germline V gene are PRHDT and FYEKMQ (reference sequence). This CDR3 has 17 residues. With V trimmed by 5 bases and J by 0 bases, 10 bases remained unmatched. CDR3 coding DNA: TGTGCCAGCAGCACCGGGACAGTTGCCTACTCTGGAAACACCATATATTTT. It is translated as CASSTGTVAYSGNTIYF.

The gene calls are TRBV28 and TRBJ2-7; D perhaps matches TRBD2 (6 bases). The length of the CDR3 is 15 residues. Germline-derived CDR1 and CDR2 are MDHEN and SYDVKM. V was trimmed by 5 bases and J by 9 bases, leaving 23 bases between them. The CDR3 loop reads CASSPPPRLGRGQYF. The CDR3 nucleotides are TGTGCCAGCAGTCCTCCTCCTCGGCTTGGGCGGGGGCAGTACTTC.

The chain recombines TRBV15 with TRBJ2-7; tentatively, D is TRBD2 (5 bases). The CDR3 spans 15 residues. CDR1 and CDR2 from the germline V gene are LNHNV and YYDKDF (reference sequence). V was cut by 5 bases and J by 5 bases, with 19 bases left in between. CDR3 residues: CATSSRPKRVHEQYF. DNA for the CDR3: TGTGCCACCAGCTCCCGACCGAAGAGGGTACACGAGCAGTACTTC.

This chain links TRBV19 with TRBJ2-1; TRBD2 matches 11 bases. Trimming at V came to 5 bases and at J to 7 bases, leaving 4 bases not matched to a gene. In germline, CDR1 is LNHDA, CDR2 SQIVND (reference sequence). This CDR3 has 14 residues. CDR3 sequence reads: CASSDLAGGNEQFF. The CDR3 nucleotides read TGTGCCAGTAGTGACCTAGCGGGGGGAAATGAGCAGTTCTTC.

This chain connects TRBV15 to TRBJ1-4; D not certain. Germline V lookup: CDR1 LNHNV, CDR2 YYDKDF (reference sequence). This CDR3 has 12 residues. With 0 bases removed from V and 15 bases from J, the gap between germline ends came to 11 bases. Written as DNA, the CDR3 is TGTGCCACCAGCAGAGATTCGGATAGCATGTTTTTT. It is translated as CATSRDSDSMFF.

The CDR3 loop is CASSPGLAGRGEQFF. For the CDR3, the DNA is TGTGCCAGCAGCCCTGGACTAGCGGGGCGAGGGGAGCAGTTCTTC. This chain joins TRBV5-5 and TRBJ2-1; 12 nucleotides line up with TRBD2. The trim removed 4 bases at V and 10 bases at J, leaving 9 bases unmatched. The CDR3 loop spans 15 amino acids. Germline assignment: CDR1 SGHKS and CDR2 YYEKEE (reference sequence).

The V and J genes are TRBV2 and TRBJ2-7; the D gene is possibly TRBD1 (5 bases). There are 15 residues in the CDR3. Germline V lookup: CDR1 SNHLY, CDR2 FYNNEI. V dropped 4 bases and J dropped 3 bases, with 16 bases sitting between them. This CDR3 reads CASSGIRTLNYEQYF. The CDR3 nucleotides read TGTGCCAGCAGTGGCATAAGGACATTGAACTACGAGCAGTACTTC.

In nucleotides, the CDR3 is TGTGCCAGCAGTACGGGACTGAAGTCCCTTGGTCAGCCCCAGCATTTT. Amino acid sequence: CASSTGLKSLGQPQHF. The chain recombines TRBV28 with TRBJ1-5; D perhaps matches TRBD1 (5 bases). Germline V gene sequence: CDR1 MDHEN, CDR2 SYDVKM. The V end lost 5 bases, the J end lost 6 bases, and 20 bases lay between the germline ends. The CDR3 runs to 16 residues.

The rearrangement joins TRBV4-1 to TRBJ1-3, with D unresolved. This CDR3 contains 14 residues. V lost 0 bases and J lost 3, with 6 bases in between. From germline, CDR1 is MGHRA and CDR2 YSYEKL. In DNA form, the CDR3 reads TGCGCCAGCAGCCAAGAAACTGGTGGAAACACCATATATTTT. Its protein product is CASSQETGGNTIYF.

V usage is TRBV28 and J usage is TRBJ1-2, with 8 bases matching TRBD1. This CDR3 contains 15 residues. Germline V gives CDR1 MDHEN, CDR2 SYDVKM. V lost 8 bases and J lost 0; bases outside the gene matches: 8. The CDR3, as DNA: TGTGCCAGCGGACAGGGTTTAGGCCCTAACTATGGCTACACCTTC. It codes for CASGQGLGPNYGYTF.

The V gene is TRBV27, the J gene TRBJ2-2, with 9 bases lining up with TRBD1. The germline V gene has CDR1 MNHEY and CDR2 SMNVEV (reference sequence). The CDR3 runs 16 residues. V lost 1 base to trimming and J lost 5 bases; unmatched junction nucleotides: 5. In DNA form, the CDR3 reads TGTGCCAGCAGTTTATGGGGACAGGGTGTAACCGGGGAGCTGTTTTTT. This translates into CASSLWGQGVTGELFF.

The V gene is TRBV6-4, the J gene TRBJ2-2; D not certain. This CDR3 has 12 residues. V was clipped by 6 bases and J by 5 bases, with 7 bases between them. The germline V gene encodes CDR1 MRHNA and CDR2 SNTAGT. The DNA for the CDR3 is TGTGCCAGCAGGGGCCAAACCGGGGAGCTGTTTTTT. Protein product: CASRGQTGELFF.

The J gene is TRBJ2-7, the V gene TRBV5-4, with 9 bases matching TRBD1. This CDR3 has 14 residues. In germline, CDR1 is SGHNT, CDR2 YYREEE (reference sequence). The V segment lost 2 bases and the J segment 3 bases; nucleotides outside the gene matches: 3. The CDR3 sequence: CASSLRTGVYEQYF. The CDR3 bases are TGTGCCAGCAGCTTACGGACAGGGGTCTACGAGCAGTACTTC. The variable domain in full, completed from reference TRBV5-4 and TRBJ2-7, reads ETGVTQSPTHLIKTRGQQVTLRCSSQSGHNTVSWYQQALGQGPQFIFQYYREEENGRGNFPPRFSGLQFPNYSSELNVNALELDDSALYLCASSLRTGVYEQYFGPGTRLTVT.